This TCR beta chain was observed in a study of T cells in Graves' hyperthyroidism and ophthalmopathy. A remark on this clonotype: What it binds is unknown.

The study's findings and limits: The model forecast ophthalmopathy, anticipating it by a median around 6.5 months before onset.

Germline CDR1 reads LNHNV; CDR2 reads YYDKDF (reference sequence). The CDR3 is 17 amino acids. Trimming cost V 4 bases and J 5 bases; bases outside gene matches: 9. There were TCR beta CDR3 regions amplified from RNA transcripts. During a first-round RT-PCR of the TCR CDR3, the HTBI primer set was used. TCRdb ran MiXCR on the multiplex PCR reads and lists one entry per CDR3 protein. The repertoire holds 500,000 to 600,000 distinct CDR3 sequences, more than 45% seen once, with about 8% in the top ten. Graves' hyperthyroidism was deemed stable given no ophthalmopathy progression within 18 months. Disease duration under 2 months; hyperthyroidism patients were aged 18 to 65. Diagnostic decisions used clinical symptoms, serum thyroxine and TRAb, thyroid ultrasound and orbital computed tomography.

The receptor was isolated from a woman in her late teens or twenties with Graves' hyperthyroidism. Sequenced: peripheral blood or thyroid tissue (not recorded which). This chain uses TRBV15 with TRBJ2-5, with TRBD2 identical over 14 bases. In DNA, the CDR3 is TGTGCCACCAGCAAAATGACTAGCGGGAGGGCCGGTGAGACCCAGTACTTC. Translation: CATSKMTSGRAGETQYF.